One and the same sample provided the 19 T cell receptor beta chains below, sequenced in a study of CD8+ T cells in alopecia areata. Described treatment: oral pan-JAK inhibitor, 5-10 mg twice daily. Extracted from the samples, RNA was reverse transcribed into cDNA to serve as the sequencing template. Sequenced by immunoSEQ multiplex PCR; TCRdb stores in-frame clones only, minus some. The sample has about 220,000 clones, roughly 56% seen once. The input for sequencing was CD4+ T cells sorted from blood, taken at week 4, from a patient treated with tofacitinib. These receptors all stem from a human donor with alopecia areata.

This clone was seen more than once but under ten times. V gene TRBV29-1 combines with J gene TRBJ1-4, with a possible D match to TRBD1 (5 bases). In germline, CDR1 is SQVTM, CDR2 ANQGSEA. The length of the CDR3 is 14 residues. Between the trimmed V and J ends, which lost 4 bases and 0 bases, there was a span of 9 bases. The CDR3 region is CSVAGAATNEKLFF. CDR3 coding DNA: TGCAGCGTTGCTGGGGCTGCAACTAATGAAAAACTGTTTTTT.

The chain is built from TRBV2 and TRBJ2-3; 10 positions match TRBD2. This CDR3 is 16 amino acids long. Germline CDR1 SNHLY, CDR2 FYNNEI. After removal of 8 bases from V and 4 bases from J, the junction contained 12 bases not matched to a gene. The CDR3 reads CASLGRAGGAADTQYF. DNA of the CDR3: TGTGCCAGCCTCGGTAGAGCGGGGGGGGCCGCAGATACGCAGTATTTT.

CDR3 residues: CASSGRGSTEAFF. The CDR3 DNA reads TGTGCCAGCAGTGGGAGGGGAAGCACTGAAGCTTTCTTT. The V gene is TRBV2, the J gene TRBJ1-1, with D tentatively TRBD1 (5 bases). CDR1 is SNHLY and CDR2 is FYNNEI in the germline V gene. This CDR3 has 13 residues. Trimming took 4 bases from V and 4 from J, leaving 10 bases between them.

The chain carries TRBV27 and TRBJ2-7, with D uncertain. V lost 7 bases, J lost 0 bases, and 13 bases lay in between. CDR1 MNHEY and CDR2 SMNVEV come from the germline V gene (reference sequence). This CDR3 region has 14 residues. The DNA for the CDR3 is TGTGCCAGCAAGTGGAAAGATAACTCCTACGAGCAGTACTTC. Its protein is CASKWKDNSYEQYF.

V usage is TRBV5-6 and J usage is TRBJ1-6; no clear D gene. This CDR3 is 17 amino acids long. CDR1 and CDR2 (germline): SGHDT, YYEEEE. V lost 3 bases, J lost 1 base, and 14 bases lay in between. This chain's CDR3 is CASSSGSRSSYNSPLHF. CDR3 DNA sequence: TGTGCCAGCAGCTCCGGAAGTAGGAGTTCCTATAATTCACCCCTCCACTTT.

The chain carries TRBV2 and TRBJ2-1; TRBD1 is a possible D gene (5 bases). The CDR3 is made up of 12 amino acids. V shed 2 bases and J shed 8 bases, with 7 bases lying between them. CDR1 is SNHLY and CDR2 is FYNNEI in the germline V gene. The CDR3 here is CASSEQGYEQFF. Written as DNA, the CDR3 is TGTGCCAGCAGTGAACAGGGATATGAGCAGTTCTTC.

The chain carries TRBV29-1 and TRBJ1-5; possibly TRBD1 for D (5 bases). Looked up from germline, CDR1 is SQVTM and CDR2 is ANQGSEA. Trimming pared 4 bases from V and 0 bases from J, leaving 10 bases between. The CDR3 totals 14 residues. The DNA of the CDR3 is TGCAGCGTTGGCGAAGGGGATAGCAATCAGCCCCAGCATTTT. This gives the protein CSVGEGDSNQPQHF.

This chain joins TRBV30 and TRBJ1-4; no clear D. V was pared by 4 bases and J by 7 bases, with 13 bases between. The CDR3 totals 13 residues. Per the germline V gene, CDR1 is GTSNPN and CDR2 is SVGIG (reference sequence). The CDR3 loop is CAWTRFEGEKLFF. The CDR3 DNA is TGTGCCTGGACGAGGTTTGAGGGTGAAAAACTGTTTTTT.

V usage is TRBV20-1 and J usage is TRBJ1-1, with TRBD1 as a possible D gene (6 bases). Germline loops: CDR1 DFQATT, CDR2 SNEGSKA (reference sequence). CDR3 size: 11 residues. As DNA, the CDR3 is TGCAGCTCAGGAGGGAGGGGGAAAGCTTTCTTT. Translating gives CSSGGRGKAFF.

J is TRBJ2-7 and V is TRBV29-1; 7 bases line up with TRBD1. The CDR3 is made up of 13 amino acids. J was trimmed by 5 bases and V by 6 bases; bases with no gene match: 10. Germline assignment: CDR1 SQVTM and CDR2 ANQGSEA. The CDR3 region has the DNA TGCAGCGTCCATCTACAGGGGAGAGACGAGCAGTACTTC. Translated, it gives CSVHLQGRDEQYF.

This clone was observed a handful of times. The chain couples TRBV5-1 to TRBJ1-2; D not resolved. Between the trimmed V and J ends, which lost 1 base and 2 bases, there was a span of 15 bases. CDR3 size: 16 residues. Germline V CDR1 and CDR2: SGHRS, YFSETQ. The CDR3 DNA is TGCGCCAGCAGCTTGTCCAGACTACAAGACAACTATGGCTACACCTTC. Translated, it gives CASSLSRLQDNYGYTF.

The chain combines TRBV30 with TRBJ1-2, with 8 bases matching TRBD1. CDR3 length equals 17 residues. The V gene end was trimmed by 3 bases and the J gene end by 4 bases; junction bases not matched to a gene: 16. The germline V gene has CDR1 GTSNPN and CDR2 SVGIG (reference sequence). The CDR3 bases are TGTGCCTGGAGATCGATCGGACAGGGATCTAAAAGCTATGGCTACACCTTC. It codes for CAWRSIGQGSKSYGYTF. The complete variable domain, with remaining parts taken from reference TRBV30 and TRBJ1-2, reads SQTIHQWPATLVQPVGSPLSLECTVEGTSNPNLYWYRQAAGRGLQLLFYSVGIGQISSEVPQNLSASRPQDRQFILSSKKLLLSDSGFYLCAWRSIGQGSKSYGYTFGSGTRLTVV.

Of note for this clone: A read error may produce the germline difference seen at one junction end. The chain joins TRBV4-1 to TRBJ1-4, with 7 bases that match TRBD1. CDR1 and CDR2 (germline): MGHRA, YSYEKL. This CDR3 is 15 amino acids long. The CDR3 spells CASSQETGSNEKLFF. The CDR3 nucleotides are TGCGCCAGCAGCCAAGAGACAGGGTCTAACGAAAAACTGTTTTTT.

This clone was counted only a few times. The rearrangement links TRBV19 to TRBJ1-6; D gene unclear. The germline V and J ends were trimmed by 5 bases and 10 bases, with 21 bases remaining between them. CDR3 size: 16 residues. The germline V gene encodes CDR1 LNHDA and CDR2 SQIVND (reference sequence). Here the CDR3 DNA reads TGTGCCAGTAGTCCAAACAGCCCCGGGATTCAATCACCCCTCCACTTT. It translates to CASSPNSPGIQSPLHF.

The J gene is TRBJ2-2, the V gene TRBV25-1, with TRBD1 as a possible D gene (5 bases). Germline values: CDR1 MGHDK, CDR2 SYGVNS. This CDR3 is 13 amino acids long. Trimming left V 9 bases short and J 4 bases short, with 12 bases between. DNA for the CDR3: TGTGCCAGTAGAACAGGCCCCACCGGGGAGCTGTTTTTT. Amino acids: CASRTGPTGELFF.

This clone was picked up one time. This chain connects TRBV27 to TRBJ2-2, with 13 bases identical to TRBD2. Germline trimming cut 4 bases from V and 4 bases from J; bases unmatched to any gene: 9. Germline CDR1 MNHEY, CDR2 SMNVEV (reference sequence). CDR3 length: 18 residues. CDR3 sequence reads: CASSWYSTSGGRTGELFF. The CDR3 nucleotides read TGTGCCAGCAGTTGGTATTCGACTAGCGGGGGGCGCACCGGGGAGCTGTTTTTT.

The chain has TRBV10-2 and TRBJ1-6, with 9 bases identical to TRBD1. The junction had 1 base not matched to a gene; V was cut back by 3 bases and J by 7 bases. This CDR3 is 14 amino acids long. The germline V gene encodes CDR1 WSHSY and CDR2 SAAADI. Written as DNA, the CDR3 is TGCGCCAGCAGTGAACAGGGGGCAAATTCACCCCTCCACTTT. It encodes CASSEQGANSPLHF.

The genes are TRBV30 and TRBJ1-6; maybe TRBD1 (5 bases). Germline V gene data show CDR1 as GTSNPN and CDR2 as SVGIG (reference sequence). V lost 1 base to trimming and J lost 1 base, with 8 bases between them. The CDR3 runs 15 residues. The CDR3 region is CAWSDGGSYNSPLHF. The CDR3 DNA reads TGTGCCTGGAGTGATGGGGGTTCCTATAATTCACCCCTCCACTTT.

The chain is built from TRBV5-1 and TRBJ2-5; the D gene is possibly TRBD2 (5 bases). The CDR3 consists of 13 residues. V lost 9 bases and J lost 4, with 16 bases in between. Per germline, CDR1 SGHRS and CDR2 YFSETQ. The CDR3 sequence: CATAGGSGETQYF. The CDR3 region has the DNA TGCGCCACCGCTGGAGGATCGGGAGAGACCCAGTACTTC.